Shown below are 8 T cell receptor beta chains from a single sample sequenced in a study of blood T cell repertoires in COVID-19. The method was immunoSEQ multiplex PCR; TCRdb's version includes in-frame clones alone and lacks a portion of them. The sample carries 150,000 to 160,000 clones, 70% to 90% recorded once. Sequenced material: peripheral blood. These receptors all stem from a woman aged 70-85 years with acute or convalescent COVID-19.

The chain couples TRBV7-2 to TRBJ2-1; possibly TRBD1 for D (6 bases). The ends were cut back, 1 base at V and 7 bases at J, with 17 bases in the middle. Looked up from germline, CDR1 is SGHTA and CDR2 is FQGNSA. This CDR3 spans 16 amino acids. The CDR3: CASSLVQGRYGNEQFF. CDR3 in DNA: TGTGCCAGCAGCTTAGTACAGGGTAGGTATGGGAATGAGCAGTTCTTC. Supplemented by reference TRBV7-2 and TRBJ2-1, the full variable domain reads GAGVSQSPSNKVTEKGKDVELRCDPISGHTALYWYRQSLGQGLEFLIYFQGNSAPDKSGLPSDRFSAERTGGSVSTLTIQRTQQEDSAVYLCASSLVQGRYGNEQFFGPGTRLTVL.

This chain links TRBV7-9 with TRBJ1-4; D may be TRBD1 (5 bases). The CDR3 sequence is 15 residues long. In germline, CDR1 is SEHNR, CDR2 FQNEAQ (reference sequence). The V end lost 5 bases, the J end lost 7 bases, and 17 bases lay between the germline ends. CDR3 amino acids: CASSAPGGITEKLFF. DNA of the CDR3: TGTGCCAGCAGCGCCCCCGGGGGGATAACTGAAAAACTGTTTTTT. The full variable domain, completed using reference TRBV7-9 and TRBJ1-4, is DTGVSQNPRHKITKRGQNVTFRCDPISEHNRLYWYRQTLGQGPEFLTYFQNEAQLEKSRLLSDRFSAERPKGSFSTLEIQRTEQGDSAMYLCASSAPGGITEKLFFGSGTQLSVL.

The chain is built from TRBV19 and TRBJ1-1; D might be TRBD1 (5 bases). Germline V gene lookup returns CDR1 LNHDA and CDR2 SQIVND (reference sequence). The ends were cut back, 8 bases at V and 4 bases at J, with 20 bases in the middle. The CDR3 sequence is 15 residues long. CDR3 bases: TGTGCCAGTCGCACCCCGGGACTCCTGTCCACTGAAGCTTTCTTT. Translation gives CASRTPGLLSTEAFF.

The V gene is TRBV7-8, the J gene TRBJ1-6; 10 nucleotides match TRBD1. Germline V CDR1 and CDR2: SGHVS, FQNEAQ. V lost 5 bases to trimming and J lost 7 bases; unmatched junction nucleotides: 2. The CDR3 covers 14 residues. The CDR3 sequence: CASSKGQGNSPLHF. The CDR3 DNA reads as TGTGCCAGCAGCAAGGGACAGGGGAATTCACCCCTCCACTTT.

The DNA for the CDR3 is TGTGCCAGTAGTATAGGGGGCAGGGCCTTTTATGAAGCTTTCTTT. It translates to CASSIGGRAFYEAFF. J is TRBJ1-1 and V is TRBV19; tentative D call: TRBD1 (5 bases). V dropped 1 base and J dropped 7 bases, with 16 bases sitting between them. Germline V gene data show CDR1 as LNHDA and CDR2 as SQIVND (reference sequence). The CDR3 covers 15 residues. Full variable domain (outside the CDR3, taken from reference TRBV19 and TRBJ1-1): DGGITQSPKYLFRKEGQNVTLSCEQNLNHDAMYWYRQDPGQGLRLIYYSQIVNDFQKGDIAEGYSVSREKKESFPLTVTSAQKNPTAFYLCASSIGGRAFYEAFFGQGTRLTVV.

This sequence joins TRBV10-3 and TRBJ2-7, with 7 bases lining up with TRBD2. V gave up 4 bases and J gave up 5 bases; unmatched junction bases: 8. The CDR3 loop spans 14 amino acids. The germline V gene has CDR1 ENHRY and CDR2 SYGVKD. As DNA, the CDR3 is TGTGCCATCAGTGCTTGGGCGGGGGTTAACGAGCAGTACGTC. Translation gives CAISAWAGVNEQYV.

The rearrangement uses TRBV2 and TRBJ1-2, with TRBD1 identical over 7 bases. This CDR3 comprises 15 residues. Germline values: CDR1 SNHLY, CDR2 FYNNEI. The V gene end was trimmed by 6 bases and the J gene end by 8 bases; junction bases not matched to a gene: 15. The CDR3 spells CASSDLTGQAMGYTF. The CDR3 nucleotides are TGTGCCAGCAGCGACCTGACAGGGCAGGCGATGGGCTACACCTTC.

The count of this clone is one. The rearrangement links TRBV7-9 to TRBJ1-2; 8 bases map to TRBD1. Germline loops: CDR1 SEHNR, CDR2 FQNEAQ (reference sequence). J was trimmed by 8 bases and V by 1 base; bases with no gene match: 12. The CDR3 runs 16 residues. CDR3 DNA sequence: TGTGCCAGCAGCTTAGAAGCGGGGACAGGCTCGAGGGGCTACACCTTC. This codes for CASSLEAGTGSRGYTF. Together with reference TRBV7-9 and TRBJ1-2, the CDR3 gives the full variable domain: DTGVSQNPRHKITKRGQNVTFRCDPISEHNRLYWYRQTLGQGPEFLTYFQNEAQLEKSRLLSDRFSAERPKGSFSTLEIQRTEQGDSAMYLCASSLEAGTGSRGYTFGSGTRLTVV.